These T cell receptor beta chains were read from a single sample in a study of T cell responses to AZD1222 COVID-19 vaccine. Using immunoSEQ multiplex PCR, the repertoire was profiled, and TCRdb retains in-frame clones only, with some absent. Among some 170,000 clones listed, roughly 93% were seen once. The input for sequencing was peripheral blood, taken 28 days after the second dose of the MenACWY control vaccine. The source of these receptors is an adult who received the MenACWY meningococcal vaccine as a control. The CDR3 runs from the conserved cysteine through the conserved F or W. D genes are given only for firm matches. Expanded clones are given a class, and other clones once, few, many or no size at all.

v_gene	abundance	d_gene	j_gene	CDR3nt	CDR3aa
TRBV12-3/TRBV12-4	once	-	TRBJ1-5	TGTGCCAGGGGGGCCCCGGCGGGACAGCCCCAGCATTTT	CARGAPAGQPQHF
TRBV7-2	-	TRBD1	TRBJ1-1	TGTGCCAGCAGCCTAACTGGACAGGGGGCTTCTGAAGCTTTCTTT	CASSLTGQGASEAFF
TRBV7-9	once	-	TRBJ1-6	TGTGCCAGCAGCCCGCGGGGGACTGCCTATAATTCACCCCTCCACTTT	CASSPRGTAYNSPLHF
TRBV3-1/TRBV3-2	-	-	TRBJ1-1	TGTGCCAGCAGCCAGGGCTCTGAAGCTTTCTTT	CASSQGSEAFF
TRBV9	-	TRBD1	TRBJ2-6	TGTGCCAGCAGCGTAGAAGGGACAGGGACTGGGGCCAACGTCCTGACTTTC	CASSVEGTGTGANVLTF
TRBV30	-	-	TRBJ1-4	TGTGCCTGGAGTGAAGACAGGACAACTAATGAAAAACTGTTTTTT	CAWSEDRTTNEKLFF
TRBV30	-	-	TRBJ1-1	TGTGCCTGGAGTCTTATGAGACAGCCGAACACTGAAGCTTTCTTT	CAWSLMRQPNTEAFF
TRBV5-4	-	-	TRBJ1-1	TGTGCCAGCAGCCCCTCACGGGAGTTATGGAACACTGAAGCTTTCTTT	CASSPSRELWNTEAFF
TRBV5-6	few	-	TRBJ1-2	TGTGCCAGCAGCCCTGGAAAATGGCGGCGGACCATTAACTATGGCTACACCTTC	CASSPGKWRRTINYGYTF
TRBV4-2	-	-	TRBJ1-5	TGTGCCAGCAGCCAAGGGGACGGTAATAGCAATCAGCCCCAGCATTTT	CASSQGDGNSNQPQHF
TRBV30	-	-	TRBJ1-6	TGTGCCGGCCGGGGGGCTTCATATAATTCACCCCTCCACTTT	CAGRGASYNSPLHF
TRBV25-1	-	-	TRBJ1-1	TGTGCCACTAAGGGACCCTTGAACACTGAAGCTTTCTTT	CATKGPLNTEAFF
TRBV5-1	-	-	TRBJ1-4	TGCGCCAGCAGCTTGGGGAGGGGACGATCTAATGAAAAACTGTTTTTT	CASSLGRGRSNEKLFF
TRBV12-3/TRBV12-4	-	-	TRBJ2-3	TGTGCCAGTACGGGGGTCGCAGATACGCAGTATTTT	CASTGVADTQYF
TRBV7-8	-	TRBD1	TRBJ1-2	TGTGCCAGCAGTGGCGCGATCGGGACAGGGACCTATGGCTACACCTTC	CASSGAIGTGTYGYTF
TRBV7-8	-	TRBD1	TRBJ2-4	TGTGCCAGCAGCTTAGTTGGCAGGGGGCGAGCCAAAAACATTCAGTACTTC	CASSLVGRGRAKNIQYF
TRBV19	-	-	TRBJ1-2	TGTGCCACTAGGGGCGGTGCCCCCAACTATGGCTACACCTTC	CATRGGAPNYGYTF